One and the same sample provided the 10 T cell receptor beta chains below, sequenced in a study of blood T cell repertoires in COVID-19. This table comes from immunoSEQ multiplex PCR, and its TCRdb copy is limited to in-frame clones, with some not included. Of 140,000 or so clones in the sample, around 81% are singletons; the top ten hold 7% to 10%. Material: peripheral blood. Every receptor here comes from a human donor in a cohort sampled during active COVID-19.

The V and J genes are TRBV5-6 and TRBJ1-1; possibly TRBD1 for D (6 bases). The CDR3 is 13 amino acids. The V end was cut by 0 bases, the J end by 3 bases, with 6 bases between. Germline V CDR1 and CDR2: SGHDT, YYEEEE. The CDR3 is CASSLAGDTEAFF. Here the CDR3 DNA reads TGTGCCAGCAGCTTGGCAGGGGACACTGAAGCTTTCTTT. Together with reference TRBV5-6 and TRBJ1-1, the CDR3 gives the full variable domain: DAGVTQSPTHLIKTRGQQVTLRCSPKSGHDTVSWYQQALGQGPQFIFQYYEEEERQRGNFPDRFSGHQFPNYSSELNVNALLLGDSALYLCASSLAGDTEAFFGQGTRLTVV.

The genes are TRBV10-3 and TRBJ2-5, with TRBD2 as a possible D gene (6 bases). V lost 10 bases to trimming and J lost 0 bases, with 12 bases between them. Germline CDR1 reads ENHRY; CDR2 reads SYGVKD. The CDR3 covers 13 residues. CDR3 protein: CATSGEYQETQYF. Written as DNA, the CDR3 is TGTGCCACTTCGGGGGAGTACCAAGAGACCCAGTACTTC.

This clone was detected only a few times. The chain links TRBV28 to TRBJ2-7, with TRBD2 identical over 8 bases. The CDR3 is 16 residues long. V lost 4 bases to trimming and J lost 0 bases; unmatched junction nucleotides: 8. The germline CDR1 and CDR2 sequences are MDHEN and SYDVKM. CDR3 coding DNA: TGTGCCAGCAGTTCGCCGGCTAGCGGGCACTCCTACGAGCAGTACTTC. Amino acids: CASSSPASGHSYEQYF.

The chain has TRBV18 and TRBJ2-7; 8 bases agree with TRBD1. This CDR3 has 13 residues. V was pared by 8 bases and J by 1 base, with 4 bases of the junction left unmatched. Per germline, CDR1 KGHSH and CDR2 LQKENI. CDR3 residues: CASTGQDSYEQYF. CDR3 bases: TGTGCCAGCACGGGACAGGATTCCTACGAGCAGTACTTC.

The chain carries TRBV2 and TRBJ1-5, with D unclear. The V and J ends lost 5 bases and 5 bases respectively, with 13 bases between them. CDR3 length: 14 residues. The germline V gene encodes CDR1 SNHLY and CDR2 FYNNEI. CDR3 sequence reads: CASSLGAPDQPQHF. The CDR3 bases are TGTGCCAGCAGTCTTGGAGCCCCGGATCAGCCCCAGCATTTT. The full variable domain, its missing parts supplied by reference TRBV2 and TRBJ1-5, is EPEVTQTPSHQVTQMGQEVILRCVPISNHLYFYWYRQILGQKVEFLVSFYNNEISEKSEIFDDQFSVERPDGSNFTLKIRSTKLEDSAMYFCASSLGAPDQPQHFGDGTRLSIL.

The chain has TRBV9 and TRBJ2-1, with TRBD2 matching 11 bases. Losses at the gene ends were 3 bases for V and 0 bases for J; bases not matched to a gene: 11. CDR1 is SGDLS, CDR2 YYNGEE, per germline. This CDR3 spans 19 amino acids. CDR3 residues: CASSAPSGRPQSSYNEQFF. The DNA for the CDR3 is TGTGCCAGCAGCGCCCCTAGCGGGAGGCCCCAAAGCTCCTACAATGAGCAGTTCTTC.

J is TRBJ1-2 and V is TRBV25-1; D not resolved. The V end lost 7 bases, the J end lost 4 bases, and 13 bases lay between the germline ends. CDR3 length: 13 residues. CDR1 is MGHDK and CDR2 is SYGVNS in the germline V gene. In DNA, the CDR3 is TGTGCCAGCAAATCAGTCTCGGGCTATGGCTACACCTTC. As protein: CASKSVSGYGYTF.

This clone has just a few counts. The chain carries TRBV28 and TRBJ2-7; weak D call: TRBD1 (6 bases). The CDR3 is made up of 12 amino acids. V dropped 5 bases and J dropped 2 bases, with 7 bases sitting between them. Germline V gene sequence: CDR1 MDHEN, CDR2 SYDVKM. CDR3 nucleotide sequence: TGTGCCAGCAGTGACAGGCCCTACGAGCAGTACTTC. This encodes CASSDRPYEQYF.

This clone was picked up one time. V usage is TRBV5-1 and J usage is TRBJ2-7; TRBD2 aligns across 7 bases. V shed 4 bases and J 1 base; nucleotides not matched to a gene: 14. There are 17 residues in the CDR3. Germline V gene lookup returns CDR1 SGHRS and CDR2 YFSETQ. CDR3 DNA sequence: TGCGCCAGCAGCACCTCAAGGGAGGGGAGGCCTTCCTACGAGCAGTACTTC. Residues: CASSTSREGRPSYEQYF.

The rearrangement links TRBV27 to TRBJ2-7, with D perhaps matching TRBD2 (5 bases). Trimming took 3 bases from V and 1 from J, leaving 7 bases between them. Germline V CDR1 and CDR2: MNHEY, SMNVEV (reference sequence). This CDR3 has 13 residues. CDR3 sequence reads: CASSFGESYEQYF. The CDR3 DNA reads TGTGCCAGCAGTTTCGGGGAATCCTACGAGCAGTACTTC.